This entry features one T cell receptor beta chain sequence. PCR involved 60 Vbeta and 13 Jbeta primers. Sequencing used immunoSEQ multiplex PCR; TCRdb keeps in-frame clones, though not all of them. The sample gives under 110,000 clones, about 70% of which show up once; about 6% is in the top ten. The CDR3 extends over 14 amino acids. The germline CDR1 and CDR2 sequences are MDHEN and SYDVKM. The V and J ends lost 6 bases and 0 bases, in that order; junction bases with no gene match: 4. The record originates from a study of cytomegalovirus exposure and HLA in healthy donors. Overall study: Unique TCRs from HLA-typed donors, around 79 million of them, were held in an early data release. Just over 80% of some 390 genotyped donors fell in the Caucasian-associated ancestry cluster.

Sequenced: PBMCs. The chain couples TRBV28 to TRBJ1-2, with 7 bases lining up with TRBD1. This TCR came from a woman between 45 and 65 years old in good health and CMV-seropositive. The CDR3 nucleotides are TGTGCCAGCAGGCTACAGGGGACTAACTATGGCTACACCTTC. Its protein is CASRLQGTNYGYTF.